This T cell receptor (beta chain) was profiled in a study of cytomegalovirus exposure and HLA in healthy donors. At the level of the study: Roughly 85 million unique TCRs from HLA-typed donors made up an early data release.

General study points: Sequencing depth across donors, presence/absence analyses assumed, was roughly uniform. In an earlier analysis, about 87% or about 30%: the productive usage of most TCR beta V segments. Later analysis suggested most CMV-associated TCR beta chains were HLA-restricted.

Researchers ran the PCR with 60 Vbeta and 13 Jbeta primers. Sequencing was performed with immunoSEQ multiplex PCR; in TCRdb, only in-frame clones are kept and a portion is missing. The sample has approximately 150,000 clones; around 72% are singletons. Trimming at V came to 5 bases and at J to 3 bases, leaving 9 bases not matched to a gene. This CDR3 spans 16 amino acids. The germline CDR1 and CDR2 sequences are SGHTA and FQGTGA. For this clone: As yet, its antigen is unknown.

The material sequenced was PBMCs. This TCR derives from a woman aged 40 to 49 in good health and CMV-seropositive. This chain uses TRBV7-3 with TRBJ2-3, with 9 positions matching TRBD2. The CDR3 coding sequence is TGTGCCAGCAGCCCGACTAGCGGAGGTATTACAGATACGCAGTATTTT. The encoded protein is CASSPTSGGITDTQYF.